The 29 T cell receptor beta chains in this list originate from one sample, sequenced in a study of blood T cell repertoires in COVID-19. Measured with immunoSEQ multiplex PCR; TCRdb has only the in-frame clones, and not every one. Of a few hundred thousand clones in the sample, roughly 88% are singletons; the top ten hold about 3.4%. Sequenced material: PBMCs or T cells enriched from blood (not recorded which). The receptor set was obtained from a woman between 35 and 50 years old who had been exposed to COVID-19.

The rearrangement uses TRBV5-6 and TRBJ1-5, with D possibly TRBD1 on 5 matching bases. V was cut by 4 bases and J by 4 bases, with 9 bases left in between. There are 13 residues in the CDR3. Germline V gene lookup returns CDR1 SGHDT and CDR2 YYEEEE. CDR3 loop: CASSVGHNQPQHF. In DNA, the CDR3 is TGTGCCAGCAGCGTTGGACATAATCAGCCCCAGCATTTT. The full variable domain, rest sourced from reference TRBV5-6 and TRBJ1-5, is DAGVTQSPTHLIKTRGQQVTLRCSPKSGHDTVSWYQQALGQGPQFIFQYYEEEERQRGNFPDRFSGHQFPNYSSELNVNALLLGDSALYLCASSVGHNQPQHFGDGTRLSIL.

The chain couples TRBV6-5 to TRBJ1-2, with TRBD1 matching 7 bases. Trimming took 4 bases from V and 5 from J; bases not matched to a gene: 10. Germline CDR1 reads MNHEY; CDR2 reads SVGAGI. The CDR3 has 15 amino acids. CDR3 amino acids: CASSSRNRGIYGYTF. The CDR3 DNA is TGTGCCAGCAGTTCCCGCAACAGGGGCATTTATGGCTACACCTTC.

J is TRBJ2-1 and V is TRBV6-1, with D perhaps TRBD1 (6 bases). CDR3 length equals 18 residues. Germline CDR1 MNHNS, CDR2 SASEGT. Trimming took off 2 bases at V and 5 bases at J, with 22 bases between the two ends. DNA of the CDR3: TGTGCCAGCAGTGAACGCATCCTCATGGGACACAACAACAATGAGCAGTTCTTC. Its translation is CASSERILMGHNNNEQFF.

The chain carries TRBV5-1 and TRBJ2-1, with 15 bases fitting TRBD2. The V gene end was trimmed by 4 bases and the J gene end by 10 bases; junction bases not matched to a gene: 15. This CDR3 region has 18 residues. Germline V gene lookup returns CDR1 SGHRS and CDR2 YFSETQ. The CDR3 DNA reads TGCGCCAGCAGCGGGCGGACTAGCGGGGGGGCCCTTCTTAGCGAGCAGTTCTTC. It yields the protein CASSGRTSGGALLSEQFF.

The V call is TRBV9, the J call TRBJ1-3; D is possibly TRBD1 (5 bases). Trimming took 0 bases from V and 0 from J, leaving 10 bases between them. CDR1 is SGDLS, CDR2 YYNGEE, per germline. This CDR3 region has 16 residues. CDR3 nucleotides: TGTGCCAGCAGCGTAGTCGGACACGGCTCTGGAAACACCATATATTTT. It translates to CASSVVGHGSGNTIYF.

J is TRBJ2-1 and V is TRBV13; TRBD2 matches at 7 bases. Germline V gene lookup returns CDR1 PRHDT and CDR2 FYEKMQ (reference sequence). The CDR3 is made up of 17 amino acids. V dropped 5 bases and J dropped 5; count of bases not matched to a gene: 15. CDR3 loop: CASSPRPPGLHDNEQFF. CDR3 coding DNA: TGTGCCAGCAGCCCAAGGCCCCCGGGACTACATGACAATGAGCAGTTCTTC.

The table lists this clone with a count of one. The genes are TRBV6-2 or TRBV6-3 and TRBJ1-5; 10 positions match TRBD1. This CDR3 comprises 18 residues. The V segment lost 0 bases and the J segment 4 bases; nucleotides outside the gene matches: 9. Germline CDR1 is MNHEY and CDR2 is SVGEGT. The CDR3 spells CASSYSGTGVGVNQPQHF. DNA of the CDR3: TGTGCCAGCAGTTACTCGGGGACAGGGGTAGGCGTAAATCAGCCCCAGCATTTT.

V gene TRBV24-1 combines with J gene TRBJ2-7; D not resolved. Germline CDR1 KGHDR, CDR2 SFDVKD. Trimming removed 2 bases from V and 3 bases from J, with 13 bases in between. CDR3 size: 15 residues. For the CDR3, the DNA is TGTGCCACCAGTGATTATCTGACTCATATCTACGAGCAGTACTTC. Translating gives CATSDYLTHIYEQYF.

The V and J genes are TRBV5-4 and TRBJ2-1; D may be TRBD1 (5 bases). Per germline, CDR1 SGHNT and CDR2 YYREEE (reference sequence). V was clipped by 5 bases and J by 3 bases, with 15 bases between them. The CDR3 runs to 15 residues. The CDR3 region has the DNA TGTGCCAGCAGTCGGCAGGGCGGTGGCTACAATGAGCAGTTCTTC. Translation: CASSRQGGGYNEQFF.

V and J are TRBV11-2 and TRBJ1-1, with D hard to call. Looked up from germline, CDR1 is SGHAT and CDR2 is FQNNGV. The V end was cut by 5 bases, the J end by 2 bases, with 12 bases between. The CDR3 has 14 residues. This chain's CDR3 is CASSREVANTEAFF. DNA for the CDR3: TGTGCCAGCAGCCGCGAGGTGGCCAACACTGAAGCTTTCTTT.

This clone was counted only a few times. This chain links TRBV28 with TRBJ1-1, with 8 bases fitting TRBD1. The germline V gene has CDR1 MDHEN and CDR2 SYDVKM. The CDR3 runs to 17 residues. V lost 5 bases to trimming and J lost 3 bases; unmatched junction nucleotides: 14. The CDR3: CASSTSGQVGRDTEAFF. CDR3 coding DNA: TGTGCCAGCAGTACATCGGGACAGGTAGGACGGGACACTGAAGCTTTCTTT.

The CDR3 DNA follows: TGTGCCAGCAGTGTCCGGGACAGGGATCATGAGCAGTTCTTC. It yields the protein CASSVRDRDHEQFF. The chain recombines TRBV28 with TRBJ2-1; 9 bases are shared with TRBD1. CDR1 and CDR2 from the germline V gene are MDHEN and SYDVKM. J was trimmed by 8 bases and V by 5 bases; bases with no gene match: 7. The CDR3 runs to 14 residues.

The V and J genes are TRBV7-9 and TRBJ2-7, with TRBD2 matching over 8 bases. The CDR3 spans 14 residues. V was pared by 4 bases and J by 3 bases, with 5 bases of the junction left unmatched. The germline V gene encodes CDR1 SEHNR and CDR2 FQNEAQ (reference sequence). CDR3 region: CASSSGLGGYEQYV. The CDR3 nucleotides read TGTGCCAGCAGCTCGGGACTAGGGGGCTACGAGCAGTACGTC.

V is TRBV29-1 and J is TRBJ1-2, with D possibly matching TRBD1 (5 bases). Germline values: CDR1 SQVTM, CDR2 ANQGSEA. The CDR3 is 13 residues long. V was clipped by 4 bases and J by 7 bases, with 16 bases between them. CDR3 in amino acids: CSVVRDLRGGYTF. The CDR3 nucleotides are TGCAGCGTTGTCCGGGACTTAAGGGGTGGCTACACCTTC.

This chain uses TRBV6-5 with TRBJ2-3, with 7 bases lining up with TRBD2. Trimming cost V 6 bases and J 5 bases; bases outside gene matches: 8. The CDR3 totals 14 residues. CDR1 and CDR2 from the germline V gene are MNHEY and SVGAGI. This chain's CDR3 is CASSRAGVRDTQYF. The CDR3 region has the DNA TGTGCCAGCAGCCGCGCGGGGGTAAGAGATACGCAGTATTTT.

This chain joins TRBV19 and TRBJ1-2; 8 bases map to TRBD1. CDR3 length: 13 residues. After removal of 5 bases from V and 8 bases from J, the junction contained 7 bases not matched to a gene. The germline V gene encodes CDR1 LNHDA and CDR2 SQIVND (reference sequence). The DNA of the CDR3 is TGTGCCAGTAGTCCACCGGACAGGGTCGGCTACACCTTC. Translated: CASSPPDRVGYTF.

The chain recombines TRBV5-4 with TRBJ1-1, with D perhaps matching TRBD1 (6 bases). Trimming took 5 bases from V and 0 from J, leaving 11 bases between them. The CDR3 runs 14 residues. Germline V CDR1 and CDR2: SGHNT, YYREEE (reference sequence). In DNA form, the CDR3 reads TGTGCCAGCAGTAAAGGACAGCTGAACACTGAAGCTTTCTTT. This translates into CASSKGQLNTEAFF.

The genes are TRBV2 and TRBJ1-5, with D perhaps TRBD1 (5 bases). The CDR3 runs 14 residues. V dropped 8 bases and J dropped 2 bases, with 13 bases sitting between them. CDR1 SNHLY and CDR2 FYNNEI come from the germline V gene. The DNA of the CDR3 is TGTGCCAGCGGGGCGGAAGGAGGCAATCAGCCCCAGCATTTT. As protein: CASGAEGGNQPQHF. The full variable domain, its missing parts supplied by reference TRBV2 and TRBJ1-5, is EPEVTQTPSHQVTQMGQEVILRCVPISNHLYFYWYRQILGQKVEFLVSFYNNEISEKSEIFDDQFSVERPDGSNFTLKIRSTKLEDSAMYFCASGAEGGNQPQHFGDGTRLSIL.

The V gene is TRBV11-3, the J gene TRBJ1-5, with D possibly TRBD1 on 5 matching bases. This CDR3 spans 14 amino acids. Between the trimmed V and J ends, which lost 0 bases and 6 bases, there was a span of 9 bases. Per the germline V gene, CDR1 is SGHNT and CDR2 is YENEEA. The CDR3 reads CASSLEGVGQPQHF. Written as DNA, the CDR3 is TGTGCCAGCAGCTTAGAAGGGGTTGGTCAGCCCCAGCATTTT.

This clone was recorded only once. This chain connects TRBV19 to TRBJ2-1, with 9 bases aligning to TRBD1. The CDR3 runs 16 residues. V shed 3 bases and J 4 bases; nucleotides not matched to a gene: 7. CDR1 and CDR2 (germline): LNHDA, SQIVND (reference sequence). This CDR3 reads CASSMWGQGTYNEQFF. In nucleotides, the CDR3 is TGTGCCAGTAGTATGTGGGGACAGGGTACTTACAATGAGCAGTTCTTC.

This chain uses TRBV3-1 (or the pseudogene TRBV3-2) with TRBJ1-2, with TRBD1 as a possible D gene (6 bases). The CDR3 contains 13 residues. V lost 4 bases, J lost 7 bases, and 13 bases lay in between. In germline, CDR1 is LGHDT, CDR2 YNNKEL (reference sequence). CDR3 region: CASSPQGRGGYTF. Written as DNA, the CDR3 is TGTGCCAGCAGCCCGCAGGGGAGAGGTGGCTACACCTTC.

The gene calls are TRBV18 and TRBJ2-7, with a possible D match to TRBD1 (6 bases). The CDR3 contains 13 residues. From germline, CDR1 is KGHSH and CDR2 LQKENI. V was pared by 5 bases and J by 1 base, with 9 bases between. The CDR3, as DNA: TGTGCCAGCTCATCGACAGGTTCCTACGAGCAGTACTTC. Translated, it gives CASSSTGSYEQYF.

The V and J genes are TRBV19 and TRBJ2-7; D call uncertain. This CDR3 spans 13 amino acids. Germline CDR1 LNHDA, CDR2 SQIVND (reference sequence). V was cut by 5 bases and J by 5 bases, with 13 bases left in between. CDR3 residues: CASSSRIADEQYV. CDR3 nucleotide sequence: TGTGCCAGTAGTTCTCGTATAGCTGACGAGCAGTACGTC.

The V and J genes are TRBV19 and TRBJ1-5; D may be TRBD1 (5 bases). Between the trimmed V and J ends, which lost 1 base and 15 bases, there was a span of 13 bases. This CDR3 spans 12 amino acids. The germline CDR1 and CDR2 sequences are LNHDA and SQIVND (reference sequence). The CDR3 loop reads CASSIGAGWTHF. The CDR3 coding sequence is TGTGCCAGTAGTATAGGGGCAGGGTGGACGCATTTT.

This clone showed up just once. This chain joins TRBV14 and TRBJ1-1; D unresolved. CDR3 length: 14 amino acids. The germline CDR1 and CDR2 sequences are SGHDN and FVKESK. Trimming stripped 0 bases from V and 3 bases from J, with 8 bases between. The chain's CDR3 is CASSQDLGDTEAFF. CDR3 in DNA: TGTGCCAGCAGCCAAGATCTAGGAGACACTGAAGCTTTCTTT.

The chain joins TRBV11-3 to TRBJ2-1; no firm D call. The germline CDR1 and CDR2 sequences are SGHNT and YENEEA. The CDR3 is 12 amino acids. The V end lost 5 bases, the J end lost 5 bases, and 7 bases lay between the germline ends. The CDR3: CASSTRDNEQFF. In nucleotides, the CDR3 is TGTGCCAGCAGCACTCGGGACAATGAGCAGTTCTTC.

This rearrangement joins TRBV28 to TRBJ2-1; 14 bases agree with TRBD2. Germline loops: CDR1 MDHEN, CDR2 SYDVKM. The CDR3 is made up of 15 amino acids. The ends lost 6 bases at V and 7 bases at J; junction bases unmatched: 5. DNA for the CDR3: TGTGCCAGCAGCCGACTAGCGGGAGGGAGAAATGAGCAGTTCTTC. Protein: CASSRLAGGRNEQFF.

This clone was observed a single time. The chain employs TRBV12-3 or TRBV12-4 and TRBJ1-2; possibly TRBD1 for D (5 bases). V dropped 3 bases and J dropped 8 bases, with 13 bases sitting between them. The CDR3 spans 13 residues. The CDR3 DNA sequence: TGTGCCAGCAGTTTTAGTCAGGGAAAAGGCTACACCTTC. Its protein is CASSFSQGKGYTF.

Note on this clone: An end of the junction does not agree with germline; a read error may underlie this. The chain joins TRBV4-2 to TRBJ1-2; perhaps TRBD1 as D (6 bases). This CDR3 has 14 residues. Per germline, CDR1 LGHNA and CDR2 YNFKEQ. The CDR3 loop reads CASNQDRTQGDYTF. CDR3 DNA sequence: TGTGCCAGCAACCAAGATCGGACACAGGGCGACTACACCTTC.